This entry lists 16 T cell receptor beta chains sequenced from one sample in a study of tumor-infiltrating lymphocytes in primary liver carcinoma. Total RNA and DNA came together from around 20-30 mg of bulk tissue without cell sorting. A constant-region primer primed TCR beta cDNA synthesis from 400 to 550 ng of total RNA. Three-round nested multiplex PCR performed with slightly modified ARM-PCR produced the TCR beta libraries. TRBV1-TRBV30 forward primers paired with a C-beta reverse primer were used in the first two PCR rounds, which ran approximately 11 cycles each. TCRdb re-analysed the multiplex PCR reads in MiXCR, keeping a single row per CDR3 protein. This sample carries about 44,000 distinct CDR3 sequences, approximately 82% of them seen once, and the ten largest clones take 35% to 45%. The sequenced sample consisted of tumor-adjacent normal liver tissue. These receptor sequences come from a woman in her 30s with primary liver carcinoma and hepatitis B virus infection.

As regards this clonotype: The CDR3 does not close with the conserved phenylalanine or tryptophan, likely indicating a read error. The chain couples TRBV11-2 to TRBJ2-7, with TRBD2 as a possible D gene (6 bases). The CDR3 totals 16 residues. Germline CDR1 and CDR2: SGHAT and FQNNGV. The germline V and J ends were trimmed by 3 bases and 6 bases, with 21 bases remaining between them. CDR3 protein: CASSFGGWALGCEQYL. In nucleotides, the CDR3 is TGTGCCAGCAGCTTCGGAGGGTGGGCCTTAGGGTGCGAGCAGTACCTC.

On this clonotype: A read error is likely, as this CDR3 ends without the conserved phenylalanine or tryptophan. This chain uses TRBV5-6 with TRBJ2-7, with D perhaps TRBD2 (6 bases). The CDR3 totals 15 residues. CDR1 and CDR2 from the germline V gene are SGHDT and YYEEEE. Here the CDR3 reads CASSLRNGRGDEQYL. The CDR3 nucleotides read TGTGCCAGTAGCTTGAGAAACGGGAGAGGAGACGAGCAGTACCTC.

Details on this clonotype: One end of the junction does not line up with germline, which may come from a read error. CDR3 region: CDSNYSSGSSYEQYF. The CDR3 DNA follows: TGTGACAGCAATTACTCTAGCGGGAGCTCCTACGAGCAGTACTTC. The V and J genes are TRBV6-5 and TRBJ2-7, with 10 bases lining up with TRBD2. Germline-derived CDR1 and CDR2 are MNHEY and SVGAGI. This CDR3 has 15 amino acids.

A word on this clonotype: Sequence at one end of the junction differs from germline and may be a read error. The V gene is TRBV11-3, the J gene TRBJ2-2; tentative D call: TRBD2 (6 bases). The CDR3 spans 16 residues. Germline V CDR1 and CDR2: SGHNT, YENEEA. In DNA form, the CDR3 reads TGTGCCAGCAGCTTAGTAGCGGACCTTGACACCGGGGAGCAGTTTTTT. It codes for CASSLVADLDTGEQFF.

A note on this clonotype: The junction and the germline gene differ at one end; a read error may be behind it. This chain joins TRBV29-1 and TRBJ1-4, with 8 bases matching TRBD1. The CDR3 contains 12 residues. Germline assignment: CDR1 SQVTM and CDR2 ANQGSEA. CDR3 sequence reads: CGVMGQAEKLFF. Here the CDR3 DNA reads TGCGGCGTAATGGGACAGGCCGAAAAACTGTTTTTT. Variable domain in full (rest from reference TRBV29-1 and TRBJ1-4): SAVISQKPSRDICQRGTSLTIQCQVDSQVTMMFWYRQQPGQSLTLIATANQGSEATYESGFVIDKFPISRPNLTFSTLTVSNMSPEDSSIYLCGVMGQAEKLFFGSGTQLSVL.

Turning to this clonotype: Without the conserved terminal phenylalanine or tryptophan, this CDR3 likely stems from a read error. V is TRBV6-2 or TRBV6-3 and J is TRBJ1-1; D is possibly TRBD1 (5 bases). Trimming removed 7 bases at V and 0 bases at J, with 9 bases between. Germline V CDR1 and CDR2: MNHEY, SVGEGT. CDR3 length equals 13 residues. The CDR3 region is CASNQTVNTEAFL. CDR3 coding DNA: TGTGCCAGCAACCAGACAGTGAACACTGAAGCTTTCCTT.

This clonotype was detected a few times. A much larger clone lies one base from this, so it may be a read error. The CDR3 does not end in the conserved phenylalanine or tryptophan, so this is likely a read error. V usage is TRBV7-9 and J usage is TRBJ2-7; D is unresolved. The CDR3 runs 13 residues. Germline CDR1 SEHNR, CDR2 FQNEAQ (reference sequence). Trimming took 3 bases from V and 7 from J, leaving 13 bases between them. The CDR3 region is CASSLARLGEQYL. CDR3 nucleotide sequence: TGTGCCAGCAGCTTGGCTAGGCTTGGGGAGCAGTACCTC.

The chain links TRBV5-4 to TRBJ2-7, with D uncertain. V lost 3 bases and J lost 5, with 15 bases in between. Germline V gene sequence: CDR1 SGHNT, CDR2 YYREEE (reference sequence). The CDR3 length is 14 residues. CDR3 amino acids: CASSSSYPSHEQYF. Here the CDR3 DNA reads TGTGCCAGCAGCTCCTCCTACCCTTCCCACGAGCAGTACTTC. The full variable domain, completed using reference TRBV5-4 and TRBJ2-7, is ETGVTQSPTHLIKTRGQQVTLRCSSQSGHNTVSWYQQALGQGPQFIFQYYREEENGRGNFPPRFSGLQFPNYSSELNVNALELDDSALYLCASSSSYPSHEQYFGPGTRLTVT.

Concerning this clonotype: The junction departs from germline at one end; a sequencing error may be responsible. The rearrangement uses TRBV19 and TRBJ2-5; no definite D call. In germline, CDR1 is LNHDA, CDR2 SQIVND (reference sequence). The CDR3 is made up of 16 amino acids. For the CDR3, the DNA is TGCATCAGTAGTATAGAGGATGTTGGCGATCAAGAGACCCAGAACTTC. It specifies CISSIEDVGDQETQNF.

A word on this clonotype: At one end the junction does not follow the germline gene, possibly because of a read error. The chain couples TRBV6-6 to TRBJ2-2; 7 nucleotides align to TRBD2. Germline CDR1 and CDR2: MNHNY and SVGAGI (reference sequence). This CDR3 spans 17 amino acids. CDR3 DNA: TGTGCTAGCAGTTACGCTAACGGGAGGACAAACACCGGGGAGCTGTCTTTT. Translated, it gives CASSYANGRTNTGELSF.

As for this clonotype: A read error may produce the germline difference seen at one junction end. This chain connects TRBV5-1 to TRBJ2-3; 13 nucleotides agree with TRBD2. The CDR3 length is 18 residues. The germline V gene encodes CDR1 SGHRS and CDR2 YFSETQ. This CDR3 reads CASSLFGGLAGVMDRQYF. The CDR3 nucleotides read TGCGCCAGCAGCTTATTTGGAGGACTAGCGGGAGTGATGGATAGGCAGTATTTT.

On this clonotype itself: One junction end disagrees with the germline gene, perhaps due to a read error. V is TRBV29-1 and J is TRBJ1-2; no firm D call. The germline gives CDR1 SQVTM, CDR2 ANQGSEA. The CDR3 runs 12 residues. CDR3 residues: CSVSGRQCGYTF. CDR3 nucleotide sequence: TGCAGCGTTTCGGGCAGGCAATGTGGCTACACGTTC.

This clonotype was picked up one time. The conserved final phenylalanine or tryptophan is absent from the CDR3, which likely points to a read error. Here the CDR3 DNA reads TGTGCCAACAGTCCCTCACCCCCGCTAGCGGGGTTCACAGATACGCAGTATTTG. Its protein is CANSPSPPLAGFTDTQYL. V is TRBV6-2 or TRBV6-3 and J is TRBJ2-3, with 9 bases fitting TRBD2. The CDR3 covers 18 residues. Looked up from germline, CDR1 is MNHEY and CDR2 is SVGEGT.

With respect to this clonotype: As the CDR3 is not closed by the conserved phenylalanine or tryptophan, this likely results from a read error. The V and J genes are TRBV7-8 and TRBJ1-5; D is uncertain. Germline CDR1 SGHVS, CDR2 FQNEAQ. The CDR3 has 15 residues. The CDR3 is CTSSLTGQVGQPQHS. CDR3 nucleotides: TGTACCAGCAGCCTTACGGGCCAGGTCGGTCAGCCCCAGCATTCT.

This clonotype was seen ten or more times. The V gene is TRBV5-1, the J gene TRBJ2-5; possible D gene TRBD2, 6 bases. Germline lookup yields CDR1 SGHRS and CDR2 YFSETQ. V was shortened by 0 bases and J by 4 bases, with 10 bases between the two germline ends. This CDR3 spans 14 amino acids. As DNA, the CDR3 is TGCGCCAGCAGCTTGGCTGGAGGGGCAGAGACCCAGTACTTC. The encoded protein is CASSLAGGAETQYF.

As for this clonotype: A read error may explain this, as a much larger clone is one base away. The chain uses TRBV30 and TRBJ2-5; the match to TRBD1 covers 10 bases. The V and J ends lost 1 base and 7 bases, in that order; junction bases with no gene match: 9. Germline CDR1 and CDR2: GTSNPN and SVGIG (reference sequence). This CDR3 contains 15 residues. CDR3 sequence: CAWSGGTGALGTQYF. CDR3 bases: TGTGCCTGGAGTGGAGGGACAGGGGCCCTCGGGACCCAGTACTTC.